The present TCR beta chain was sequenced within a study of tumor-infiltrating lymphocytes in primary liver carcinoma. This clonotype was picked up a small number of times. The authors took blood RNA from unsorted whole blood and also extracted germline DNA. The CDR3 extends over 14 amino acids. Trimming took 11 bases from V and 5 from J, leaving 18 bases between them. Germline V gene data show CDR1 as MDHEN and CDR2 as SYDVKM. TCR beta cDNA was reverse-transcribed from roughly 0.45 ug of total RNA. The reaction used a constant-region primer and ProtoScript II reverse transcriptase. Slightly modified ARM-PCR served as the procedure for the TCR beta libraries. These libraries came from three rounds of nested multiplex PCR. The first two PCR rounds used TRBV1-TRBV30 primers with a Cbeta primer, approximately 10 cycles each. From the multiplex PCR reads, TCRdb called clonotypes with MiXCR, one entry per CDR3 protein. The sample holds 300,000 to 400,000 distinct CDR3 sequences; about 65% are singletons and the top ten take about 6.3%.

The V gene is TRBV28, the J gene TRBJ2-2, with a possible D match to TRBD2 (6 bases). The clonotype comes from a man in his forties or fifties with primary liver carcinoma and hepatitis B virus infection. Sequenced material: peripheral blood. This chain's CDR3 is CAPGRTLRTGELFF. DNA of the CDR3: TGTGCCCCGGGGAGGACCCTCCGGACCGGGGAGCTGTTTTTT. The entire variable domain, with the rest obtained from reference TRBV28 and TRBJ2-2, is as follows: DVKVTQSSRYLVKRTGEKVFLECVQDMDHENMFWYRQDPGLGLRLIYFSYDVKMKEKGDIPEGYSVSREKKERFSLILESASTNQTSMYLCAPGRTLRTGELFFGEGSRLTVL.